The 12 T cell receptor beta chains below come from one sample, sequenced in a study of blood T cells in healthy people across ages. Through a sample-barcoded 5' primer and a J-beta primer mix, a second PCR was run for roughly 6 to 11 cycles. TCRdb reprocessed the 5' RACE reads with MiXCR, giving one entry per CDR3 protein. Seen here are roughly 1 million distinct CDR3 sequences, around 25% observed once, and the top ten hold approximately 0.7%. The same specimen was also included in a second study, on T cells of mothers and their children.

The sample was blood. Receptors were obtained from a girl aged 2-9 years in good health.

This clonotype was observed a handful of times. The V and J genes are TRBV12-3 or TRBV12-4 and TRBJ1-2, with D hard to call. V shed 6 bases and J shed 4 bases, with 18 bases lying between them. The CDR3 is 15 amino acids. CDR3 residues: CASSLRGMTFYGYTF. As DNA, the CDR3 is TGTGCCAGCAGCCTTAGAGGGATGACTTTCTATGGCTACACCTTC.

The gene calls are TRBV20-1 and TRBJ2-1, with a tentative D call TRBD2 (7 bases). This CDR3 is built from 17 residues. The V and J ends lost 0 bases and 0 bases respectively, with 15 bases between them. CDR1 is DFQATT and CDR2 is SNEGSKA in the germline V gene (reference sequence). CDR3 bases: TGCAGTGCTAGAGATCTCGGGGGGCCTAGCTCCTACAATGAGCAGTTCTTC. Protein product: CSARDLGGPSSYNEQFF.

The rearrangement uses TRBV6-2 or TRBV6-3 and TRBJ2-5; 14 bases agree with TRBD2. J was trimmed by 4 bases and V by 6 bases; bases with no gene match: 10. Germline assignment: CDR1 MNHEY and CDR2 SVGEGT. The CDR3 extends over 17 amino acids. Here the CDR3 DNA reads TGTGCCAGCAGCCTTCCGACTAGCGGGAGGGCCCGAGAGACCCAGTACTTC. This sequence encodes CASSLPTSGRARETQYF.

The V gene is TRBV12-3 or TRBV12-4, the J gene TRBJ2-3; D is ambiguous. V gave up 6 bases and J gave up 3 bases, with 16 bases separating them. The CDR3 contains 15 residues. The CDR3 nucleotides read TGTGCCAGCAGCCCCCCCGAAGGGAAAACAGATACGCAGTATTTT. Protein: CASSPPEGKTDTQYF.

In this sample, this clonotype turned up a few times. The chain recombines TRBV27 with TRBJ1-2, with D possibly matching TRBD1 (5 bases). Per the germline V gene, CDR1 is MNHEY and CDR2 is SMNVEV (reference sequence). The CDR3 is 17 residues long. V lost 5 bases and J lost 5, with 24 bases in between. CDR3 sequence reads: CASSQRPDIRGWYGYTF. The CDR3 DNA reads TGTGCCAGCAGTCAGCGTCCCGACATTAGGGGCTGGTATGGCTACACCTTC.

J is TRBJ1-1 and V is TRBV4-3; no reliable D call. Deletions cut 0 bases from V and 0 bases from J, with 8 bases between. The CDR3 spans 15 residues. The germline V gene encodes CDR1 LGHNA and CDR2 YSLEER. CDR3 sequence: CASSQEWALNTEAFF. The DNA for the CDR3 is TGCGCCAGCAGCCAAGAGTGGGCCTTGAACACTGAAGCTTTCTTT.

In nucleotides, the CDR3 is TGTGCCAGCAGCCCCCTTCCCAGGGACGGGGGCTACACCTTC. Protein sequence: CASSPLPRDGGYTF. This rearrangement joins TRBV5-4 to TRBJ1-2, with a possible D match to TRBD1 (5 bases). Germline CDR1 and CDR2: SGHNT and YYREEE (reference sequence). The CDR3 spans 14 residues. V lost 4 bases, J lost 8 bases, and 18 bases lay in between.

This clonotype was detected only a few times. This chain links TRBV29-1 with TRBJ2-6, with TRBD1 as a possible D gene (5 bases). The ends were cut back, 4 bases at V and 0 bases at J, with 7 bases in the middle. CDR1 is SQVTM, CDR2 ANQGSEA, per germline. The CDR3 extends over 14 amino acids. The chain's CDR3 is CSVVTVSGANVLTF. DNA of the CDR3: TGCAGCGTTGTGACAGTCTCTGGGGCCAACGTCCTGACTTTC.

This clonotype was counted only a few times. This rearrangement joins TRBV5-6 to TRBJ2-4, with D perhaps TRBD2 (5 bases). Germline values: CDR1 SGHDT, CDR2 YYEEEE. Trimming removed 8 bases from V and 0 bases from J, with 9 bases in between. CDR3 size: 13 residues. CDR3 bases: TGTGCCAGTACGGAGGTAGCCAAAAACATTCAGTACTTC. Residues: CASTEVAKNIQYF. The complete variable domain, with remaining parts taken from reference TRBV5-6 and TRBJ2-4, reads DAGVTQSPTHLIKTRGQQVTLRCSPKSGHDTVSWYQQALGQGPQFIFQYYEEEERQRGNFPDRFSGHQFPNYSSELNVNALLLGDSALYLCASTEVAKNIQYFGAGTRLSVL.

This clonotype appeared a few times. The chain is built from TRBV5-7 and TRBJ1-2; no firm D call. TRBV5-7 is reported as an ORF; its role is uncertain. The CDR3 totals 17 residues. V gave up 4 bases and J gave up 2 bases, with 21 bases separating them. CDR3 residues: CASSPRDRLDFNYGYTF. CDR3 in DNA: TGTGCCAGCAGCCCTCGTGATCGGCTGGACTTCAACTATGGCTACACCTTC.

The J gene is TRBJ2-4, the V gene TRBV20-1; TRBD2 agrees at 7 bases. Germline values: CDR1 DFQATT, CDR2 SNEGSKA (reference sequence). The CDR3 is 15 amino acids. Germline trimming cut 3 bases from V and 9 bases from J; bases unmatched to any gene: 14. CDR3 in amino acids: CSASLRLAATPIQYF. In nucleotides, the CDR3 is TGCAGTGCTAGCCTCAGACTAGCCGCGACCCCCATTCAGTACTTC.

The chain is built from TRBV4-2 and TRBJ2-1; D call uncertain. The J call is doubtful: the DNA matches TRBJ2-7 better. Looked up from germline, CDR1 is LGHNA and CDR2 is YNFKEQ. This CDR3 spans 13 amino acids. In DNA form, the CDR3 reads TGTGCCAGCAGCACCCCGACCCTATACGAGCAGTACTTC. Translation: CASSTPTLYEQYF.